The 3 T cell receptor beta chains reported below all come from one sample, sequenced in a study of CD4 T cells in relation to SARS-CoV-2 and coronaviruses. Using immunoSEQ multiplex PCR, the repertoire was profiled, and TCRdb retains in-frame clones only, with some absent. The sample yields 65,000 or so clones, about nine tenths seen once. The unexposed donors gave CD4+ T cells in about 2010-2019, prior to COVID-19. Material for sequencing was memory CD4+ T cells from PBMCs. The receptor source for this set is a human donor in good health.

This rearrangement joins TRBV9 to TRBJ1-1, with D perhaps matching TRBD1 (6 bases). The ends were cut back, 3 bases at V and 0 bases at J, with 12 bases in the middle. The CDR3 length is 15 residues. Germline-derived CDR1 and CDR2 are SGDLS and YYNGEE. CDR3 in DNA: TGTGCCAGCAGCGCCACGGACAGTATGAACACTGAAGCTTTCTTT. This sequence encodes CASSATDSMNTEAFF.

The chain carries TRBV2 and TRBJ2-5; D is undetermined. CDR3 length equals 14 residues. The V and J ends lost 4 bases and 0 bases respectively, with 9 bases between them. CDR1 SNHLY and CDR2 FYNNEI come from the germline V gene. CDR3 loop: CASSANGYQETQYF. CDR3 DNA sequence: TGTGCCAGCAGTGCCAACGGGTACCAAGAGACCCAGTACTTC.

This clone has a single count. The gene calls are TRBV2 and TRBJ1-6; D gene ambiguous. The CDR3 has 11 residues. V shed 10 bases and J shed 9 bases, with 10 bases lying between them. The germline V gene encodes CDR1 SNHLY and CDR2 FYNNEI. CDR3 DNA: TGTGCCACCGCGGGTGGTTCACCCCTCCACTTT. Protein: CATAGGSPLHF.